Listed below are T cell receptor beta chains from one sample, sequenced in a study of cytomegalovirus exposure and HLA in healthy donors. Generated by immunoSEQ multiplex PCR, the TCRdb table keeps only in-frame clones and is missing some. The table lists around 150,000 clones, about 80% of them singletons, with roughly 9.3% in the top ten. Sequenced: PBMCs. The receptors were gathered from a man aged 18 to 35 in good health and CMV-seropositive. The CDR3 runs from the conserved cysteine through the conserved F or W. Fields, in order: V gene, J gene, CDR3 length, D gene, clone size, CDR3 protein, CDR3 DNA. A D gene is named only where the DNA matches it firmly. The size of a clone is reported for some rows only, either as once, few or many, or as a class for expanded clones.

>TRBV5-1|TRBJ1-2|13|-|-
CASSPPITDGYTF
TGCGCCAGCAGCCCCCCTATAACGGATGGCTACACCTTC
>TRBV4-1|TRBJ1-4|16|-|-
CASSQFRRQKNEKLFF
TGCGCCAGCAGCCAATTTAGGAGACAGAAAAATGAAAAACTGTTTTTT
>TRBV7-8|TRBJ1-5|15|-|few
CASSLERGINQPQHF
TGTGCCAGCAGCTTAGAAAGGGGGATCAACCAGCCCCAGCATTTT
>TRBV4-3|TRBJ2-7|16|-|few
CASSQDAVRSSYEQYF
TGCGCCAGCAGCCAAGACGCAGTCCGGAGCTCCTACGAGCAGTACTTC
>TRBV5-6|TRBJ1-6|17|-|-
CASSPPRGVTGNSPLHF
TGTGCCAGCAGCCCACCGCGGGGGGTGACAGGAAATTCACCCCTCCACTTT
>TRBV30|TRBJ2-5|17|TRBD2|-
CAWSPRTSGRPAETQYF
TGTGCCTGGAGTCCCCGGACTAGCGGGAGGCCAGCGGAGACCCAGTACTTC
>TRBV14|TRBJ2-5|16|-|-
CASSPGHGVRVGAQYF
TGTGCCAGCAGCCCGGGACACGGCGTTCGAGTGGGGGCCCAGTACTTC
>TRBV4-2|TRBJ2-7|12|-|-
CASSQDNYEQYF
TGTGCCAGCAGCCAAGATAACTACGAGCAGTACTTC
>TRBV6-1|TRBJ1-1|12|-|-
CATKQGAPEAFF
TGTGCCACGAAACAGGGAGCCCCTGAAGCTTTCTTT
>TRBV7-2|TRBJ1-3|17|-|-
CASSDLRGGRSGNTIYF
TGTGCCAGCAGCGACCTACGAGGGGGTCGAAGTGGAAACACCATATATTTT
>TRBV7-2|TRBJ2-5|12|-|-
CASSTLWETQYF
TGTGCCAGCAGCACTCTTTGGGAGACCCAGTACTTC
>TRBV7-9|TRBJ2-3|13|-|-
CASSFPVTDTQYF
TGTGCCAGCAGCTTTCCGGTCACAGATACGCAGTATTTT
>TRBV5-1|TRBJ1-1|16|-|once
CASSLSPVNMNTEAFF
TGCGCCAGCAGCCTGTCGCCCGTCAACATGAACACTGAAGCTTTCTTT
>TRBV2|TRBJ1-2|12|TRBD1|-
CASLMTGNGYTF
TGTGCCAGTCTTATGACAGGGAATGGCTACACCTTC
>TRBV9|TRBJ1-1|16|TRBD1|-
CASSVYRGQENTEAFF
TGTGCCAGCAGCGTATATCGGGGACAGGAGAACACTGAAGCTTTCTTT
>TRBV2|TRBJ2-2|15|-|once
CASIYGGAGTGELFF
TGTGCCAGCATCTATGGGGGCGCCGGGACCGGGGAGCTGTTTTTT
>TRBV5-1|TRBJ1-5|15|TRBD1|-
CASSLDGTGYQPQHF
TGCGCCAGCAGCTTGGACGGGACAGGGTATCAGCCCCAGCATTTT
>TRBV29-1|TRBJ2-2|14|TRBD1|-
CSAKTGGNTGELFF
TGCAGCGCAAAGACAGGGGGGAACACCGGGGAGCTGTTTTTT
>TRBV18|TRBJ1-2|16|TRBD1|-
CASSPLKGQGYYGYTF
TGTGCCAGCTCACCCTTAAAGGGACAGGGATACTATGGCTACACCTTC
>TRBV27|TRBJ2-7|17|TRBD2|few
CASGGGPGLAVVHEQYF
TGTGCCAGCGGGGGGGGCCCGGGACTAGCAGTTGTCCACGAGCAGTACTTC
>TRBV5-4|TRBJ1-4|16|TRBD1|few
CASSPGAGTGGEKLFF
TGTGCCAGCAGCCCTGGAGCCGGGACAGGGGGCGAAAAACTGTTTTTT
>TRBV7-8|TRBJ1-5|14|TRBD1|-
CASSSQGARQPQHF
TGTGCCAGCAGCTCACAGGGGGCGCGGCAGCCCCAGCATTTT
>TRBV4-1|TRBJ2-3|15|-|once
CASSPSVLGGYTQYF
TGCGCCAGCAGCCCGTCGGTTCTTGGAGGGTATACGCAGTATTTT
>TRBV7-9|TRBJ2-7|15|TRBD2|-
CASSPITSGLYEQYF
TGTGCCAGCAGCCCAATTACTAGCGGACTCTACGAGCAGTACTTC
>TRBV5-4|TRBJ1-2|15|TRBD1|-
CASSSNQGVYYGYTF
TGTGCCAGCAGCTCAAATCAGGGGGTTTACTATGGCTACACCTTC
>TRBV7-2|TRBJ1-1|14|-|-
CASSLRGPNTEAFF
TGTGCCAGCAGCCTCAGGGGCCCGAACACTGAAGCTTTCTTT
>TRBV27|TRBJ1-2|15|-|few
CASSSKPGLDYGYTF
TGTGCCAGCAGCTCTAAACCGGGACTGGACTATGGCTACACCTTC
>TRBV11-2|TRBJ2-7|12|TRBD1|-
CASGTADYEQYF
TGTGCCAGCGGGACAGCTGATTACGAGCAGTACTTC
>TRBV5-1|TRBJ2-7|15|TRBD1|-
CASSGETGGAYEQYF
TGCGCCAGCAGCGGTGAGACAGGGGGCGCTTACGAGCAGTACTTC
>TRBV2|TRBJ1-4|13|-|-
CAGLRGLNEKLFF
TGTGCCGGCCTCCGTGGGCTTAATGAAAAACTGTTTTTT
>TRBV6-5|TRBJ2-1|16|TRBD2|-
CASSYSRLVGGNEQFF
TGTGCCAGCAGTTACTCGAGACTAGTGGGGGGGAATGAGCAGTTCTTC
>TRBV7-2|TRBJ1-4|14|TRBD1|-
CASSLTGVGEKLFF
TGTGCCAGCAGCTTGACAGGGGTAGGGGAAAAACTGTTTTTT
>TRBV18|TRBJ2-2|19|TRBD2|-
CASSSGLAGGRIGAGELFF
TGTGCCAGCTCGTCGGGACTAGCGGGAGGAAGGATCGGTGCCGGGGAGCTGTTTTTT
>TRBV2|TRBJ2-5|11|-|-
CASMRDQTQYF
TGTGCCAGCATGAGAGATCAGACCCAGTACTTC
>TRBV2|TRBJ1-3|13|-|few
CASSELSGNTIYF
TGTGCCAGCAGTGAACTTTCTGGAAACACCATATATTTT
>TRBV7-6|TRBJ1-1|14|-|once
CASSLNGELTEAFF
TGTGCCAGCAGCTTGAATGGGGAGCTCACTGAAGCTTTCTTT
>TRBV7-2|TRBJ1-1|13|TRBD1|-
CASSSRTGQKAFF
TGTGCCAGCAGCTCCCGGACAGGGCAGAAAGCTTTCTTT
>TRBV5-1|TRBJ2-5|19|TRBD2|-
CASSLTRLAGGPRQETQYF
TGCGCCAGCAGCTTGACCAGACTAGCGGGAGGGCCGAGGCAAGAGACCCAGTACTTC
>TRBV6-5|TRBJ2-7|14|TRBD2|once
CASRPGGKTYEQYF
TGTGCCAGCAGGCCGGGGGGGAAAACCTACGAGCAGTACTTC
>TRBV5-4|TRBJ2-7|15|-|-
CASSLALGASYEQYF
TGTGCCAGCAGCTTGGCCCTGGGGGCGTCCTACGAGCAGTACTTC
>TRBV6-4|TRBJ1-2|14|TRBD1|-
CASSPEGQGYGYTF
TGTGCCAGCAGTCCCGAGGGACAGGGCTATGGCTACACCTTC
>TRBV7-9|TRBJ2-7|15|-|few
CASSLATGFYYEQYF
TGTGCCAGCAGCTTAGCCACGGGGTTCTACTACGAGCAGTACTTC
>TRBV4-1|TRBJ2-5|14|-|-
CASSRRSGQETQYF
TGCGCCAGCAGCCGCCGATCGGGTCAAGAGACCCAGTACTTC
>TRBV5-6|TRBJ2-5|16|-|-
CASSPPWGSTQETQYF
TGTGCCAGCAGCCCCCCGTGGGGCTCAACCCAAGAGACCCAGTACTTC
>TRBV15|TRBJ1-1|14|TRBD1|-
CATSSDRGNTEAFF
TGTGCCACCAGCAGTGACAGGGGTAACACTGAAGCTTTCTTT
>TRBV6-1|TRBJ1-5|16|-|-
CASSVRFRDSNQPQHF
TGTGCCAGCAGTGTAAGATTCAGGGATAGCAATCAGCCCCAGCATTTT
>TRBV10-2|TRBJ2-7|16|TRBD1|-
CASIEEGQGKFNEQYF
TGCGCCAGCATCGAAGAAGGACAGGGAAAATTTAACGAGCAGTACTTC
>TRBV4-3|TRBJ2-1|17|TRBD1|-
CASSQEGRDSSYNEQFF
TGCGCCAGCAGCCAAGAAGGTAGGGACAGCTCATACAATGAGCAGTTCTTC
>TRBV20-1|TRBJ2-7|11|-|-
CSASPGDEQYF
TGCAGTGCTAGTCCCGGTGACGAGCAGTACTTC
>TRBV19|TRBJ2-7|17|TRBD2|few
CASSPYIAGHGDYEQYF
TGTGCCAGTAGTCCATATATAGCGGGACACGGGGACTACGAGCAGTACTTC
>TRBV7-9|TRBJ2-5|14|-|few
CASNMVGAEETQYF
TGTGCCAGCAACATGGTGGGGGCCGAAGAGACCCAGTACTTC
>TRBV7-2|TRBJ2-3|15|TRBD2|-
CASSATSGGTDTQYF
TGTGCCAGCAGCGCGACTAGCGGGGGCACAGATACGCAGTATTTT
>TRBV5-6|TRBJ1-4|14|TRBD1|-
CASSAGQGNEKLFF
TGTGCCAGCAGCGCGGGACAGGGGAATGAAAAACTGTTTTTT
>TRBV25-1|TRBJ2-1|14|-|-
CASSAFRGPDEQFF
TGTGCCAGCAGTGCCTTCCGGGGTCCAGATGAGCAGTTCTTC
>TRBV28|TRBJ2-7|15|-|once
CASGKRATLQLEQYF
TGTGCCTCGGGAAAAAGGGCTACACTTCAACTCGAGCAGTACTTC
>TRBV10-1|TRBJ2-1|13|TRBD2|few
CASSSGRGNEQFF
TGCGCCAGCAGTTCCGGGAGGGGGAATGAGCAGTTCTTC
>TRBV11-2|TRBJ2-7|12|-|-
CASSLDRAEQYF
TGTGCCAGCAGCTTAGACAGGGCCGAGCAGTACTTC
>TRBV5-4|TRBJ1-3|14|TRBD1|once
CASRNRGDGNTIYF
TGTGCCAGCAGGAACAGGGGAGATGGAAACACCATATATTTT
>TRBV28|TRBJ2-1|14|-|-
CASRTVMSSNEQFF
TGTGCCAGCAGAACTGTGATGAGTTCCAATGAGCAGTTCTTC
>TRBV27|TRBJ2-7|14|-|once
CASSFNNRIYEQYF
TGTGCCAGCAGTTTTAATAACAGGATCTACGAGCAGTACTTC